This T cell receptor beta chain appears in the sequencing data of a study of T-cell reconstitution after alpha-beta-depleted transplantation in children. Broader study findings: At the one-year point after transplant, T-cell counts and TCRbeta diversity were found to come mostly from T cells that had been newly produced. There were some patients whose high TCRbeta diversity at day 60 came from surviving recipient T cells and thymic progenitors. Approximately two months post-transplant, alpha-beta T cells reportedly originated from several hundred expanded graft clones.

This clonotype has ten or more counts. Its antigen is as yet unknown. This CDR3 spans 14 amino acids. Per germline, CDR1 LNHNV and CDR2 YYDKDF (reference sequence). V gave up 0 bases and J gave up 3 bases, with 8 bases separating them. Library preparation (for TCRbeta) was performed with unique molecular identifiers. TCRdb passed the PCR reads through MiXCR, listing each CDR3 protein once. The data show some 200,000 distinct CDR3 sequences, around 7.7% seen once. The chain uses TRBV15 and TRBJ1-1; D call uncertain. This receptor was taken from a male patient aged 2-9 years who had a stem cell transplant for acute myeloid leukemia, so the T cells may come from the graft donor. Sequenced here: PBMCs, mostly from graft donor cells, sampled 360 days after TCRalphabeta/CD19-depleted stem cell transplant. In DNA, the CDR3 is TGTGCCACCAGCAGAGATTGGAGAGACACTGAAGCTTTCTTT. Protein: CATSRDWRDTEAFF.